The 28 T cell receptor beta chains given below trace back to one sample, sequenced in a study of somatic mutations in cytotoxic T cells in rheumatoid arthritis. The method was immunoSEQ multiplex PCR; TCRdb's version includes in-frame clones alone and lacks a portion of them. The sample records about 3,700 clones, about 74% being singletons. Sequencing used CD8+ T cells sorted from blood. Source of these receptors: an adult with rheumatoid arthritis.

This clone came up a few times. The rearrangement joins TRBV29-1 to TRBJ2-7; the D gene is possibly TRBD1 (5 bases). The CDR3 length is 13 residues. The V gene lost 4 bases and the J gene lost 0 bases, with 10 bases spanning the gap. Looked up from germline, CDR1 is SQVTM and CDR2 is ANQGSEA. CDR3: CSVVGASSYEQYF. The CDR3 DNA follows: TGCAGCGTTGTTGGGGCTAGCTCCTACGAGCAGTACTTC.

The rearrangement uses TRBV15 and TRBJ1-5, with a tentative D call TRBD1 (6 bases). The CDR3 has 16 amino acids. CDR1 is LNHNV, CDR2 YYDKDF, per germline (reference sequence). Deletions cut 3 bases from V and 3 bases from J, with 15 bases between. This CDR3 is CATSRRARGDNQPQHF. DNA of the CDR3: TGTGCCACCAGCAGGAGGGCCAGGGGAGACAATCAGCCCCAGCATTTT. The full variable domain, in which reference TRBV15 and TRBJ1-5 provide the parts outside the CDR3, is DAMVIQNPRYQVTQFGKPVTLSCSQTLNHNVMYWYQQKSSQAPKLLFHYYDKDFNNEADTPDNFQSRRPNTSFCFLDIRSPGLGDTAMYLCATSRRARGDNQPQHFGDGTRLSIL.

This clone was picked up a small number of times. The chain carries TRBV19 and TRBJ2-2; no firm D call. Germline V CDR1 and CDR2: LNHDA, SQIVND (reference sequence). The CDR3 loop spans 11 amino acids. Trimming left V 8 bases short and J 6 bases short, with 7 bases between. The CDR3 is CASSQAGELFF. The CDR3 bases are TGTGCCAGTTCGCAGGCCGGGGAGCTGTTTTTT.

Within the sample, this clone is large. The genes are TRBV6-4 and TRBJ2-2; D could derive from TRBD1 or TRBD2 (6 bases each). Germline CDR1 reads MRHNA; CDR2 reads SNTAGT. The V end was cut by 0 bases, the J end by 3 bases, with 11 bases between. The CDR3 covers 16 residues. This chain's CDR3 is CASSDSKGGDTGELFF. The CDR3 DNA reads TGTGCCAGCAGTGACTCGAAGGGGGGAGACACCGGGGAGCTGTTTTTT.

This clone was seen a single time. The J gene is TRBJ2-1, the V gene TRBV15, with D perhaps TRBD1 or TRBD2 (6 bases each). The CDR3 consists of 21 residues. CDR1 and CDR2 (germline): LNHNV, YYDKDF (reference sequence). V lost 5 bases to trimming and J lost 0 bases, with 29 bases between them. CDR3 in amino acids: CATSFWGARSPGARSYNEQFF. CDR3 coding DNA: TGTGCCACCAGCTTTTGGGGGGCTAGAAGCCCCGGTGCTCGCTCCTACAATGAGCAGTTCTTC.

The chain is built from TRBV6-1 and TRBJ2-7, with 7 bases identical to TRBD2. This CDR3 is 13 amino acids long. J was trimmed by 6 bases and V by 7 bases; bases with no gene match: 9. Germline CDR1 reads MNHNS; CDR2 reads SASEGT. CDR3 sequence reads: CASTWRQRGEQYF. CDR3 nucleotide sequence: TGTGCCAGCACCTGGAGACAGCGGGGCGAGCAGTACTTC.

The rearrangement links TRBV10-3 to TRBJ2-3, with a tentative D call TRBD2 (5 bases). V gave up 2 bases and J gave up 1 base, with 13 bases separating them. The CDR3 runs to 16 residues. From germline, CDR1 is ENHRY and CDR2 SYGVKD. The CDR3 reads CAISELTHGGTDTQYF. The DNA of the CDR3 is TGTGCCATCAGTGAGCTGACCCACGGGGGCACAGATACGCAGTATTTT.

Only a few counts were recorded for this clone. The chain is built from TRBV9 and TRBJ2-1, with D possibly matching TRBD1 (6 bases). The germline V gene encodes CDR1 SGDLS and CDR2 YYNGEE. The CDR3 is 15 residues long. V lost 0 bases and J lost 8, with 15 bases in between. CDR3 bases: TGTGCCAGCAGCGTAGGGTGGGGGCGGTCGGATGAGCAGTTCTTC. As protein: CASSVGWGRSDEQFF.

This chain connects TRBV2 to TRBJ1-2; no reliable D call. CDR1 is SNHLY, CDR2 FYNNEI, per germline. V lost 2 bases, J lost 2 bases, and 9 bases lay in between. CDR3 size: 14 residues. CDR3 sequence: CASSELFTNYGYTF. The CDR3 DNA sequence: TGTGCCAGCAGTGAATTGTTCACCAACTATGGCTACACCTTC.

This clone was seen only once. This chain connects TRBV15 to TRBJ1-5; D gene ambiguous. From germline, CDR1 is LNHNV and CDR2 YYDKDF (reference sequence). V was pared by 0 bases and J by 0 bases, with 6 bases between. CDR3 length equals 15 residues. Written as DNA, the CDR3 is TGTGCCACCAGCAGAGACAGGTATAGCAATCAGCCCCAGCATTTT. This sequence encodes CATSRDRYSNQPQHF.

This clone was detected only once. The CDR3 sequence is CASRGQGWAGELFF. CDR3 DNA sequence: TGTGCCAGCAGGGGGCAGGGTTGGGCCGGGGAGCTGTTTTTT. This rearrangement joins TRBV27 to TRBJ2-2, with a weak D call TRBD1 (5 bases). Germline CDR1 and CDR2: MNHEY and SMNVEV (reference sequence). V shed 6 bases and J shed 6 bases, with 14 bases lying between them. CDR3 size: 14 residues.

This clone was recorded only once. The chain is built from TRBV11-2 and TRBJ2-7; 7 bases are shared with TRBD2. Germline-derived CDR1 and CDR2 are SGHAT and FQNNGV. The CDR3 is 13 residues long. J was trimmed by 5 bases and V by 1 base; bases with no gene match: 2. The CDR3 coding sequence is TGTGCCAGCAGCTTAGGCGGGGGTGACGAGCAGTACTTC. Protein: CASSLGGGDEQYF.

The rearrangement links TRBV7-9 to TRBJ1-5; D may be TRBD1 (6 bases). Trimming left V 6 bases short and J 10 bases short, with 16 bases between. The CDR3 runs to 13 residues. Germline V gives CDR1 SEHNR, CDR2 FQNEAQ (reference sequence). The DNA for the CDR3 is TGTGCCAGCAGTGCGACAGGTCCCTTTCCCCAGCATTTT. Its protein product is CASSATGPFPQHF.

V usage is TRBV19 and J usage is TRBJ1-1; D call uncertain. This CDR3 has 11 amino acids. Germline CDR1 LNHDA, CDR2 SQIVND (reference sequence). V was pared by 10 bases and J by 0 bases, with 6 bases between. In nucleotides, the CDR3 is TGTGCCACGGCGATGAACACTGAAGCTTTCTTT. Encoded protein: CATAMNTEAFF.

The chain has TRBV10-2 and TRBJ1-2; maybe TRBD1 (5 bases). The V end was cut by 4 bases, the J end by 4 bases, with 13 bases between. Germline V gene sequence: CDR1 WSHSY, CDR2 SAAADI. The CDR3 length is 14 residues. CDR3 sequence: CASSAGGRSYGYTF. For the CDR3, the DNA is TGCGCCAGCAGTGCGGGGGGACGTAGCTATGGCTACACCTTC.

The V gene is TRBV11-3, the J gene TRBJ1-1; D gene unclear. From germline, CDR1 is SGHNT and CDR2 YENEEA. With 7 bases removed from V and 5 bases from J, the gap between germline ends came to 8 bases. The length of the CDR3 is 11 residues. The CDR3 bases are TGTGCCAGCACCCTGGGGACTGAAGCTTTCTTT. Its protein is CASTLGTEAFF. The full variable domain, completed using reference TRBV11-3 and TRBJ1-1, is EAGVVQSPRYKIIEKKQPVAFWCNPISGHNTLYWYLQNLGQGPELLIRYENEEAVDDSQLPKDRFSAERLKGVDSTLKIQPAELGDSAVYLCASTLGTEAFFGQGTRLTVV.

The chain couples TRBV7-3 to TRBJ2-3; TRBD2 is a possible D gene (7 bases). V was pared by 4 bases and J by 3 bases, with 14 bases between. Germline loops: CDR1 SGHTA, CDR2 FQGTGA. CDR3 length: 15 residues. The CDR3 DNA reads as TGTGCCAGCAGCTCCTCGGGGGGCCTTACAGATACGCAGTATTTT. Amino acids: CASSSSGGLTDTQYF. Looking up the rest from reference TRBV7-3 and TRBJ2-3 gives the full variable domain: GAGVSQTPSNKVTEKGKYVELRCDPISGHTALYWYRQSLGQGPEFLIYFQGTGAADDSGLPNDRFFAVRPEGSVSTLKIQRTERGDSAVYLCASSSSGGLTDTQYFGPGTRLTVL.

The V gene is TRBV5-5, the J gene TRBJ2-1, with 8 bases lining up with TRBD2. The CDR3 is 13 residues long. The V segment lost 4 bases and the J segment 6 bases; nucleotides outside the gene matches: 3. CDR1 SGHKS and CDR2 YYEKEE come from the germline V gene (reference sequence). The CDR3: CASSGGTSNEQFF. DNA of the CDR3: TGTGCCAGCAGCGGCGGGACTAGCAATGAGCAGTTCTTC.

Worth noting for this clone: Distinct nucleotide sequences in the sample also encode this CDR3. This chain connects TRBV25-1 to TRBJ2-3; 11 bases line up with TRBD1. V shed 3 bases, J shed 6 bases, and the junction held 8 bases outside the gene matches. There are 16 residues in the CDR3. Germline V CDR1 and CDR2: MGHDK, SYGVNS. Here the CDR3 DNA reads TGTGCCAGCAGTGATGGACAGGGGGCGCGGTGGGATACGCAGTATTTT. Translated: CASSDGQGARWDTQYF.

This rearrangement joins TRBV11-3 to TRBJ2-1; 7 bases align to TRBD2. This CDR3 has 17 amino acids. CDR1 is SGHNT and CDR2 is YENEEA in the germline V gene. The V gene end was trimmed by 1 base and the J gene end by 4 bases; junction bases not matched to a gene: 10. The CDR3 DNA is TGTGCCAGCAGCTTAGTCCGGACTAGTTCTTCTTACAATGAGCAGTTCTTC. This sequence encodes CASSLVRTSSSYNEQFF. The full variable domain, rest sourced from reference TRBV11-3 and TRBJ2-1, is EAGVVQSPRYKIIEKKQPVAFWCNPISGHNTLYWYLQNLGQGPELLIRYENEEAVDDSQLPKDRFSAERLKGVDSTLKIQPAELGDSAVYLCASSLVRTSSSYNEQFFGPGTRLTVL.

The chain combines TRBV7-9 with TRBJ1-4, with TRBD1 as a possible D gene (6 bases). The CDR3 has 16 residues. Germline CDR1 is SEHNR and CDR2 is FQNEAQ (reference sequence). V was trimmed by 0 bases and J by 8 bases, leaving 16 bases between them. CDR3: CASSLASQQGAEKLFF. DNA of the CDR3: TGTGCCAGCAGCTTAGCGTCGCAACAGGGCGCGGAAAAACTGTTTTTT.

This clone was detected only a few times. The genes are TRBV4-1 and TRBJ1-2, with 7 bases matching TRBD1. Germline CDR1 MGHRA, CDR2 YSYEKL. There are 16 residues in the CDR3. J gave up 2 bases and V 1 base, and 7 bases lay outside the gene matches. The CDR3: CASSQGGDRGNYGYTF. Here the CDR3 DNA reads TGCGCCAGCAGCCAAGGAGGGGACAGAGGGAACTATGGCTACACCTTC.

This clone counts as large. The chain employs TRBV2 and TRBJ1-1; D gene ambiguous. Germline-derived CDR1 and CDR2 are SNHLY and FYNNEI. Trimming took 2 bases from V and 10 from J, leaving 17 bases between them. This CDR3 contains 14 residues. CDR3 in DNA: TGTGCCAGCAGTGAACCGATACAAGACGCGCTAGCTTTCTTT. Protein product: CASSEPIQDALAFF.

The chain couples TRBV19 to TRBJ2-2; TRBD2 might be the D (5 bases). Germline CDR1 and CDR2: LNHDA and SQIVND (reference sequence). V was pared by 3 bases and J by 3 bases, with 5 bases between. The CDR3 loop spans 13 amino acids. CDR3 amino acids: CASSMDYTGELFF. The DNA of the CDR3 is TGTGCCAGTAGTATGGACTACACCGGGGAGCTGTTTTTT.

In this sample, this clone turned up once. V and J are TRBV6-5 and TRBJ2-3, with 10 positions matching TRBD2. In germline, CDR1 is MNHEY, CDR2 SVGAGI. V was clipped by 8 bases and J by 4 bases; unmatched bases: 9. This CDR3 is built from 15 residues. CDR3 coding DNA: TGTGCCAGCTCTCAACTAGCGGGGCTTCCAGATACGCAGTATTTT. Amino acid sequence: CASSQLAGLPDTQYF.

The genes are TRBV14 and TRBJ2-1, with 8 nucleotides matching TRBD2. This CDR3 comprises 18 residues. Germline assignment: CDR1 SGHDN and CDR2 FVKESK. V gave up 3 bases and J gave up 6 bases; unmatched junction bases: 16. This CDR3 reads CASSHREGGPDGRNEQFF. The DNA of the CDR3 is TGTGCCAGCAGCCACCGGGAGGGAGGGCCTGACGGTCGCAATGAGCAGTTCTTC.

This clone was seen more than once but under ten times. The gene calls are TRBV7-8 and TRBJ2-2; the D is unclear. With 5 bases removed from V and 7 bases from J, the gap between germline ends came to 17 bases. The CDR3 spans 15 residues. CDR1 and CDR2 (germline): SGHVS, FQNEAQ. The chain's CDR3 is CASSEDLFANGELFF. As DNA, the CDR3 is TGTGCCAGCAGCGAGGACCTTTTCGCTAACGGGGAGCTGTTTTTT.

The chain couples TRBV13 to TRBJ2-7; 11 nucleotides match TRBD2. The trim removed 4 bases at V and 7 bases at J, leaving 18 bases unmatched. Germline values: CDR1 PRHDT, CDR2 FYEKMQ (reference sequence). The CDR3 contains 18 residues. The CDR3 region is CASSSPGRLSGRAGEQYF. CDR3 DNA sequence: TGTGCCAGCAGCTCACCCGGACGACTTAGCGGGAGGGCAGGGGAGCAGTACTTC.